The subject of this entry is one T cell receptor (beta chain). These data are taken from a study of blood T cell repertoires in COVID-19. Whole-study context: Sample material is recorded as cDNA or gDNA derived from T cells, B-cell-depleted T cells, or PBMCs.

The method was immunoSEQ multiplex PCR; TCRdb's version includes in-frame clones alone and lacks a portion of them. The repertoire holds roughly 210,000 clones, with around 86% as singletons. Per the germline V gene, CDR1 is MNHEY and CDR2 is SMNVEV (reference sequence). V trimming: 4 bases; J trimming: 6 bases; junction bases outside the gene matches: 11. The CDR3 has 16 amino acids. Participants were placed into cohorts based on the clinical history they reported. What was sequenced was PBMCs or T cells enriched from blood (not recorded which). The clonotype comes from a young man in a cohort exposed to, infected with or recovered from COVID-19 (not recorded which). This chain uses TRBV27 with TRBJ1-4, with 7 bases aligning to TRBD1. The CDR3, as DNA: TGTGCCAGCAGTTCCCGGTCGACAGGGTCCCATGAAAAACTGTTTTTT. Its translation: CASSSRSTGSHEKLFF.